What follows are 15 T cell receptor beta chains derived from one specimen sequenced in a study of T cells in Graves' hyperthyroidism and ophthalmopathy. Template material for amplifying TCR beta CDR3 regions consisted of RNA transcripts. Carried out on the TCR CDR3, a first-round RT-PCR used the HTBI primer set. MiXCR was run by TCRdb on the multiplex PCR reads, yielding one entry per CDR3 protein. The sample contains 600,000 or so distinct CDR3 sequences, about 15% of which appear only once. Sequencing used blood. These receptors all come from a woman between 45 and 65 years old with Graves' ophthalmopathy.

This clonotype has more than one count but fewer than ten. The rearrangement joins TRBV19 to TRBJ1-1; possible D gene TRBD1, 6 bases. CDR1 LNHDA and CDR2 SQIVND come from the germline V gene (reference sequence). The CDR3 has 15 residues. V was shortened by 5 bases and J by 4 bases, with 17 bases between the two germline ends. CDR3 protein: CASSVVGGVSTEAFF. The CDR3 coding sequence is TGTGCCAGTAGTGTCGTCGGGGGCGTGAGCACTGAAGCTTTCTTT.

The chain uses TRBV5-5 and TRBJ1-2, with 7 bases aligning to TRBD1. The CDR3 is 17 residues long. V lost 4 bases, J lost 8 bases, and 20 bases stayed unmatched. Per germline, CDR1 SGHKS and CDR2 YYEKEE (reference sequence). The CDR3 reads CASSKPGQPVGSGGYTF. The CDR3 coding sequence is TGTGCCAGCAGCAAACCGGGACAGCCTGTAGGATCGGGCGGCTACACCTTC.

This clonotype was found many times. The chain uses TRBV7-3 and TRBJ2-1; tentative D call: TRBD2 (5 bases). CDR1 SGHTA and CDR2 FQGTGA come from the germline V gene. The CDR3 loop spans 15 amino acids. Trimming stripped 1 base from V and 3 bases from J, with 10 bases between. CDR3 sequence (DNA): TGTGCCAGCAGCTTAATACAGAGCGGCTACAATGAGCAGTTCTTC. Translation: CASSLIQSGYNEQFF.

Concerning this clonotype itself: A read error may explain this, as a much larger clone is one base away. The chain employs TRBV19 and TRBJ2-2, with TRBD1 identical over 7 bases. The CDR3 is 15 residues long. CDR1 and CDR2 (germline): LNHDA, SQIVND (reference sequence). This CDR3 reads CAGSAGTANTGELFF. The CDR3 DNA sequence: TGTGCCGGTAGTGCCGGGACAGCGAACACCGGGGAGCTGTTTTTT.

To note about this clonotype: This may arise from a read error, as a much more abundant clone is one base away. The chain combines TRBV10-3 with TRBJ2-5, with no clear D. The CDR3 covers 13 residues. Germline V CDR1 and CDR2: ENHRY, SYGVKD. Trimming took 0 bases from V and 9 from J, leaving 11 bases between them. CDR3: CAISESGSEPQYF. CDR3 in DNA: TGTGCCATCAGTGAGTCGGGTTCGGAGCCCCAGTACTTC.

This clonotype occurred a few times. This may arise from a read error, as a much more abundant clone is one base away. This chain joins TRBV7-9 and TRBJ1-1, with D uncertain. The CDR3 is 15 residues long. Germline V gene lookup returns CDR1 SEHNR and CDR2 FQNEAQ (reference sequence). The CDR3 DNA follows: TGTGCCAGCAGCTTAGCCAGTCACATGAACACTGAAACTTTCTTT. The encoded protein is CASSLASHMNTETFF.

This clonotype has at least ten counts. The CDR3 sequence is CATSDPPAGVETGELFF. DNA for the CDR3: TGTGCCACCAGTGATCCACCAGCGGGAGTCGAAACCGGGGAGCTGTTTTTT. The gene calls are TRBV24-1 and TRBJ2-2; 8 positions match TRBD2. This CDR3 contains 17 residues. Germline CDR1 is KGHDR and CDR2 is SFDVKD. V trimming: 3 bases; J trimming: 5 bases; junction bases outside the gene matches: 10.

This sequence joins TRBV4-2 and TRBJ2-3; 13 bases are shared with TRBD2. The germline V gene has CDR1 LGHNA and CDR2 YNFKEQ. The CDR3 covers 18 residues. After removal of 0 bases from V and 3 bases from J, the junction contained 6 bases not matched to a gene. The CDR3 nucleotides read TGTGCCAGCAGCCAAGAACTAGCGGGAGGGAGAGAGACAGATACGCAGTATTTT. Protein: CASSQELAGGRETDTQYF.

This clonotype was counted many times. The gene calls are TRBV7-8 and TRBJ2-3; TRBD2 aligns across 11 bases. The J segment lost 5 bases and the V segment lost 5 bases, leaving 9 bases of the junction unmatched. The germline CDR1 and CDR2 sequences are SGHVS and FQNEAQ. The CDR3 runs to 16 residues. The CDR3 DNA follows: TGTGCCAGCAGCCACCTGACTAGCGGGAAGGTAGATACGCAGTATTTT. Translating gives CASSHLTSGKVDTQYF.

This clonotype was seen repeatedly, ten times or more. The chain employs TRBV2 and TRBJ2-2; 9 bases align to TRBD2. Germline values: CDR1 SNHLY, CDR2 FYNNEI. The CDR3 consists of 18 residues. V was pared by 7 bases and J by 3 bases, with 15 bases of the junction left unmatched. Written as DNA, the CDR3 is TGTGCCAGCAAAGGAACTGGCGGGAGGGCCCGAGACACCGGGGAGCTGTTTTTT. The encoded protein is CASKGTGGRARDTGELFF. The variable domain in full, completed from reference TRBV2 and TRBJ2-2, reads EPEVTQTPSHQVTQMGQEVILRCVPISNHLYFYWYRQILGQKVEFLVSFYNNEISEKSEIFDDQFSVERPDGSNFTLKIRSTKLEDSAMYFCASKGTGGRARDTGELFFGEGSRLTVL.

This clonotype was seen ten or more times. The CDR3 is CASSGGPHNEQFF. CDR3 DNA sequence: TGTGCCAGCAGCGGAGGACCACACAATGAGCAGTTCTTC. The rearrangement links TRBV7-9 to TRBJ2-1; D perhaps matches TRBD2 (5 bases). Trimming took off 5 bases at V and 5 bases at J, with 10 bases between the two ends. The length of the CDR3 is 13 residues. Germline CDR1 SEHNR, CDR2 FQNEAQ (reference sequence). Based on the CDR3 plus reference TRBV7-9 and TRBJ2-1, the full variable domain is DTGVSQNPRHKITKRGQNVTFRCDPISEHNRLYWYRQTLGQGPEFLTYFQNEAQLEKSRLLSDRFSAERPKGSFSTLEIQRTEQGDSAMYLCASSGGPHNEQFFGPGTRLTVL.

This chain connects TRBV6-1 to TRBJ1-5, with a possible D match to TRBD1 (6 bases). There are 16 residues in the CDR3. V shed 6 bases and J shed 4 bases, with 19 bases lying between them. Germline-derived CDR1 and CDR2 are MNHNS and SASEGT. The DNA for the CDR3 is TGTGCCAGCAGCCTCAAGACAGGCTGGGGTAATCAGCCCCAGCATTTT. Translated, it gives CASSLKTGWGNQPQHF.

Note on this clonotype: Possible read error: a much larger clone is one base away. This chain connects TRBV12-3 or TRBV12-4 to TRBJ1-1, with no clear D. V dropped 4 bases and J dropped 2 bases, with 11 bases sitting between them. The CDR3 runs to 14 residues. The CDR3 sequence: CASSSRNSNTEAFF. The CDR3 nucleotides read TGTGCCAGCAGTTCCAGGAACAGCAACACTGAAGCTTTCTTT.

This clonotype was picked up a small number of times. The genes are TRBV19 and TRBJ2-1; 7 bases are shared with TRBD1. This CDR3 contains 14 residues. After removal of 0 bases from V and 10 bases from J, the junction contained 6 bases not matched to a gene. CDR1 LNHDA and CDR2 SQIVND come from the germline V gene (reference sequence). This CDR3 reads CASSIDGQVREQFF. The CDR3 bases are TGTGCCAGTAGTATAGACGGACAGGTCCGCGAGCAGTTCTTC.

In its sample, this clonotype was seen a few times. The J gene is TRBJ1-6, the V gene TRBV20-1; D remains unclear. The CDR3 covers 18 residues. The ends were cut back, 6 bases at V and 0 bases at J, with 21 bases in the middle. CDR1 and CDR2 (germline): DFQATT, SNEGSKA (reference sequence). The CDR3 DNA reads TGCAGTGCGCTACCCTGGGAGGTTCCAAGCTCCTATAATTCACCCCTCCACTTT. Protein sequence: CSALPWEVPSSYNSPLHF.